The TCR beta chain under discussion was sequenced for a study of blood T cells in healthy people across ages. Sample-barcoded 5' priming and a J-beta primer mix drove a second PCR of about 6 to 12 cycles. TCRdb itself ran the 5' RACE reads through MiXCR, one entry per CDR3 protein. The table records roughly 680,000 distinct CDR3 sequences, approximately 50% of them present only once. Sequenced input: blood. The clonotype was recovered from a woman aged 60-75 years in good health.

The CDR3 sequence is CSARLAGASYEQYF. The CDR3, as DNA: TGCAGTGCGAGACTAGCGGGCGCCTCCTACGAGCAGTACTTC. The rearrangement joins TRBV20-1 to TRBJ2-7, with 10 bases identical to TRBD2. CDR3 length: 14 amino acids. Trimming removed 6 bases from V and 0 bases from J; junction bases left unmatched: 5. Per the germline V gene, CDR1 is DFQATT and CDR2 is SNEGSKA (reference sequence).